This entry lists 14 T cell receptor beta chains sequenced from one sample in a study of T cell responses to AZD1222 COVID-19 vaccine. Clones were sequenced by immunoSEQ multiplex PCR, and TCRdb holds only the in-frame ones, with some missing. Here the sample spans approximately 100,000 clones, roughly nine tenths being singletons. This specimen consisted of peripheral blood, obtained on day 0 of AZD1222 vaccination. The source is an adult in good health.

The J gene is TRBJ2-7, the V gene TRBV9; D may be TRBD2 (6 bases). CDR1 is SGDLS and CDR2 is YYNGEE in the germline V gene. With 3 bases removed from V and 0 bases from J, the gap between germline ends came to 10 bases. There are 14 residues in the CDR3. The CDR3 spells CASSGGLSSYEQYF. The CDR3 coding sequence is TGTGCCAGCAGCGGGGGACTGTCCTCCTACGAGCAGTACTTC. Full variable domain (outside the CDR3, taken from reference TRBV9 and TRBJ2-7): DSGVTQTPKHLITATGQRVTLRCSPRSGDLSVYWYQQSLDQGLQFLIQYYNGEERAKGNILERFSAQQFPDLHSELNLSSLELGDSALYFCASSGGLSSYEQYFGPGTRLTVT.

This chain uses TRBV19 with TRBJ2-2; D unclear. The CDR3 length is 14 residues. Trimming pared 3 bases from V and 1 base from J, leaving 6 bases between. From germline, CDR1 is LNHDA and CDR2 SQIVND (reference sequence). The DNA for the CDR3 is TGTGCCAGTAGTATCGATAAGAACACCGGGGAGCTGTTTTTT. Translated: CASSIDKNTGELFF.

The chain is built from TRBV27 and TRBJ1-1, with D perhaps matching TRBD1 (5 bases). This CDR3 has 14 residues. Trimming removed 1 base from V and 6 bases from J, with 12 bases in between. The V gene's germline CDR1 is MNHEY and CDR2 SMNVEV (reference sequence). The chain's CDR3 is CASSLYSGRSEAFF. As DNA, the CDR3 is TGTGCCAGCAGTTTATACTCGGGACGGTCTGAAGCTTTCTTT.

The rearrangement uses TRBV2 and TRBJ1-2, with D uncertain. The germline V gene has CDR1 SNHLY and CDR2 FYNNEI. The CDR3 contains 13 residues. Between the trimmed V and J ends, which lost 3 bases and 4 bases, there was a span of 9 bases. The DNA of the CDR3 is TGTGCCAGCAGTGACACTCGTAGCTATGGCTACACCTTC. Protein: CASSDTRSYGYTF. Looking up the rest from reference TRBV2 and TRBJ1-2 gives the full variable domain: EPEVTQTPSHQVTQMGQEVILRCVPISNHLYFYWYRQILGQKVEFLVSFYNNEISEKSEIFDDQFSVERPDGSNFTLKIRSTKLEDSAMYFCASSDTRSYGYTFGSGTRLTVV.

This chain joins TRBV4-1 and TRBJ2-2; D unclear. Between the trimmed V and J ends, which lost 3 bases and 1 base, there was a span of 15 bases. The germline CDR1 and CDR2 sequences are MGHRA and YSYEKL. The CDR3 contains 17 residues. The CDR3 nucleotides read TGCGCCAGCAGCCACTCCCCCGGGCAGCAGAACACCGGGGAGCTGTTTTTT. It yields the protein CASSHSPGQQNTGELFF.

The CDR3 nucleotides read TGTGCCAGCCTCCCGTCAGTGGGTGTCGGGTACACCATATATTTT. Translating gives CASLPSVGVGYTIYF. V usage is TRBV28 and J usage is TRBJ1-3; D unclear. CDR1 and CDR2 from the germline V gene are MDHEN and SYDVKM. The CDR3 is 15 amino acids. The V end was cut by 8 bases, the J end by 8 bases, with 22 bases between.

This chain links TRBV7-2 with TRBJ2-7, with 9 positions matching TRBD2. CDR1 is SGHTA, CDR2 FQGNSA, per germline. This CDR3 contains 14 residues. V dropped 10 bases and J dropped 4; count of bases not matched to a gene: 11. CDR3 bases: TGTGCCACCGCCGGGGCTAGCGGGAAATACGAGCAGTACTTC. This gives the protein CATAGASGKYEQYF.

The chain links TRBV28 to TRBJ2-5; D might be TRBD1 or TRBD2, each matching 5 bases. V lost 6 bases, J lost 1 base, and 15 bases lay in between. CDR1 MDHEN and CDR2 SYDVKM come from the germline V gene. This CDR3 region has 15 residues. The CDR3 spells CASSTGTHFQETQYF. CDR3 bases: TGTGCCAGCAGCACCGGGACCCATTTCCAAGAGACCCAGTACTTC.

The chain links TRBV24-1 to TRBJ2-5; either TRBD1 or TRBD2 may supply D (6 bases each). The V end was cut by 4 bases, the J end by 5 bases, with 22 bases between. Germline loops: CDR1 KGHDR, CDR2 SFDVKD. The CDR3 is made up of 17 amino acids. CDR3 nucleotide sequence: TGTGCCACCAGTGAGGTCTCGAATTGGGGGGCGGGGGAGACCCAGTACTTC. Translated, it gives CATSEVSNWGAGETQYF.

The chain is built from TRBV9 and TRBJ1-3; D gene uncertain. In germline, CDR1 is SGDLS, CDR2 YYNGEE. The ends were cut back, 4 bases at V and 0 bases at J, with 17 bases in the middle. The CDR3 consists of 17 residues. The CDR3 here is CASSPTGPIDSGNTIYF. CDR3 DNA: TGTGCCAGCAGCCCTACTGGGCCAATCGACTCTGGAAACACCATATATTTT.

This clone was detected a few times. The J gene is TRBJ2-3, the V gene TRBV24-1, with D possibly TRBD1 on 5 matching bases. The V end was cut by 1 base, the J end by 1 base, with 11 bases between. The CDR3 spans 16 residues. Germline lookup yields CDR1 KGHDR and CDR2 SFDVKD. CDR3 in amino acids: CATSDFRARGTDTQYF. As DNA, the CDR3 is TGTGCCACCAGTGATTTCAGGGCCCGCGGCACAGATACGCAGTATTTT.

The gene calls are TRBV2 and TRBJ2-5; TRBD1 is a possible D gene (5 bases). The CDR3 sequence is 14 residues long. Germline CDR1 and CDR2: SNHLY and FYNNEI. V dropped 4 bases and J dropped 10 bases, with 19 bases sitting between them. CDR3 in DNA: TGTGCCAGCAGTGTACAAGGGGCCTGGACGGACCAGTACTTC. The encoded protein is CASSVQGAWTDQYF.

The J gene is TRBJ2-2, the V gene TRBV9; D is perhaps TRBD2 (6 bases). Germline CDR1 reads SGDLS; CDR2 reads YYNGEE. This CDR3 spans 16 amino acids. V was pared by 0 bases and J by 3 bases, with 12 bases between. CDR3 residues: CASSVAGVGYTGELFF. DNA of the CDR3: TGTGCCAGCAGCGTAGCGGGGGTCGGGTACACCGGGGAGCTGTTTTTT.

The J gene is TRBJ2-3, the V gene TRBV30; 7 nucleotides agree with TRBD2. CDR1 is GTSNPN, CDR2 SVGIG, per germline (reference sequence). The length of the CDR3 is 14 residues. J lost 0 bases, V lost 7 bases, and 7 bases had no gene match. In DNA, the CDR3 is TGTGCCTTACGGCGGGGGATTAGCACAGATACGCAGTATTTT. Amino acids: CALRRGISTDTQYF.